This note documents a single T cell receptor beta chain sequence. Its antigen is currently not known. The record has no base qualities; no much larger clone is one base away. The data were obtained in a study of blood T cell repertoires in COVID-19 (dated by TCRdb to 2018 to 2020). Regarding the study in general: The collaborator samples originated in the United States, Italy and Spain and spanned the acute and convalescent phases of COVID-19. The prospective study material was composed of cDNA or gDNA derived from T cells, B-cell-depleted T cells, or PBMCs. The dataset comprised deeply sampled blood TCRbeta repertoires from subjects exposed to, actively infected with, or recovered from COVID-19. The repertoires were released in a freely available public database meant as a resource for research on the immune response to SARS-CoV-2. Samples were obtained from the ongoing ImmuneRACE study (first 160 participants) and from about 1,300 subjects provided by 6 global collaborators. The sample metadata nearly always contained a de-identified subject ID, COVID-19 status, age in years and sex. HLA class I and class II types, where available, came from metadata supplied by the sample provider rather than from assay-based typing.

Findings and caveats that apply to the study as a whole: The quantity of clinical and demographic metadata differed by source and by participant and was supplied without curation.

Enrolling through a virtual design, the prospective study's participants ranged in age from roughly 18 to 90 years and lived across approximately 25 United States geographic areas. To assign participants to cohorts, the prospective study relied on clinical history that participants themselves reported in a screening survey and a study questionnaire. In the prospective study, whole blood, serum and a nasopharyngeal or oropharyngeal swab were collected from each participant by mobile phlebotomists. Participants in the prospective study had the option to provide additional blood draws and questionnaires over a roughly two-month period. Before DNA extraction, prospective study blood samples were shipped either frozen or at room temperature. TCRbeta CDR3 regions were amplified from genomic DNA using the immunoSEQ Assay, a bias-controlled multiplex PCR. For the original study's pipeline: Nucleated cell counts per sample were estimated from amplification of reference gene primers within the assay. To quantify the absolute abundance of each unique TCRbeta CDR3 rearrangement, sequence reads were collapsed and filtered. Productive Simpson clonality was computed per sample as the square root of Simpson's diversity index over productive rearrangements. As stored in TCRdb, this immuneACCESS dataset retains in-frame rearrangements with V and J assigned. A fraction of the clones does not appear; measured against another copy, unresolved V genes explain less than half of the discrepancy, and the remainder lacks a known reason. V, J and clone size are taken as reported in that table, and D and trimming were inferred from the DNA itself. Here the sample has under 300,000 clones; 91% occur a single time. The ten largest clonotypes hold 1.2% of the sample.

This sequence was found in a human donor in a cohort exposed to, infected with or recovered from COVID-19 (not recorded which). The donor label of this sample is uncertain. Sequencing used PBMCs or T cells enriched from blood (not recorded which).

The sequenced DNA: TGTGCCTGGAGTCCCGAAGGGGGGGTTAGCTCCTACAATGAGCAGTTCTTC. Its coded protein is CAWSPEGGVSSYNEQFF. The sequence links TRBV30 to TRBJ2-1; the D segment could be TRBD2, given 7 matching bases. The germline V gene (reference sequence) sets CDR1 to GTSNPN and CDR2 to SVGIG. The CDR3 covers 17 residues, taking in both the cysteine and the phenylalanine. Only the CDR3 part of the read is kept: 51 bases, read in frame from the first base. Trimming removed 2 bases from V and 0 bases from J, leaving 17 bases between the germline ends.